The 7 T cell receptor beta chains below were found in one sample sequenced in a study of Graves' ophthalmopathy and Graves' hyperthyroidism. RNA transcripts provided the template for amplifying TCR beta CDR3 regions. RT-PCR in the first round used HTBI primers; a second-round multiplex PCR followed. TCRdb processed the multiplex PCR reads anew with MiXCR; each CDR3 protein has one entry. The repertoire holds more than 300,000 distinct CDR3 sequences, with approximately 15% as singletons. Sequenced input: peripheral blood. The receptors derive from a woman aged 18-29 years with stable Graves' hyperthyroidism.

This clonotype was counted at least ten times. This chain connects TRBV28 to TRBJ2-2, with 9 bases lining up with TRBD1. Germline values: CDR1 MDHEN, CDR2 SYDVKM. The CDR3 spans 17 residues. The junction had 11 bases not matched to a gene; V was cut back by 4 bases and J by 5 bases. The DNA for the CDR3 is TGTGCCAGCAGTTCTCACACCGGGACAGGGAGAACCGGGGAGCTGTTTTTT. As protein: CASSSHTGTGRTGELFF.

This clonotype was seen repeatedly, ten times or more. V is TRBV7-2 and J is TRBJ2-5; D is undetermined. The CDR3 has 12 residues. Germline V gives CDR1 SGHTA, CDR2 FQGNSA. Between the trimmed V and J ends, which lost 10 bases and 1 base, there was a span of 10 bases. CDR3 DNA: TGTGCCACCGGGCCTTTCCAAGAGACCCAGTACTTC. Encoded protein: CATGPFQETQYF. The entire variable domain, with the rest obtained from reference TRBV7-2 and TRBJ2-5, is as follows: GAGVSQSPSNKVTEKGKDVELRCDPISGHTALYWYRQSLGQGLEFLIYFQGNSAPDKSGLPSDRFSAERTGGSVSTLTIQRTQQEDSAVYLCATGPFQETQYFGPGTRLLVL.

This clonotype was seen ten or more times. This chain joins TRBV7-6 and TRBJ2-7; D is unresolved. There are 12 residues in the CDR3. Germline V gives CDR1 SGHVS, CDR2 FNYEAQ. V was trimmed by 3 bases and J by 6 bases, leaving 9 bases between them. CDR3 nucleotides: TGTGCCAGCAGCTTTCTTGGATCCGAGCAGTACTTC. It encodes CASSFLGSEQYF.

This clonotype has more than one count but fewer than ten. The CDR3 sequence: CASSIVRAGNNYGYTF. Written as DNA, the CDR3 is TGTGCCAGCAGCATAGTGAGGGCAGGGAACAACTATGGCTACACCTTC. This rearrangement joins TRBV5-6 to TRBJ1-2; D may be TRBD1 (5 bases). V lost 4 bases, J lost 2 bases, and 18 bases lay in between. The CDR3 covers 16 residues. Germline V gene lookup returns CDR1 SGHDT and CDR2 YYEEEE.

This clonotype came up many times. The V call is TRBV19, the J call TRBJ1-5; unclear D gene. Germline V gene sequence: CDR1 LNHDA, CDR2 SQIVND (reference sequence). CDR3 length: 15 residues. V was cut by 6 bases and J by 0 bases, with 12 bases left in between. The CDR3 region has the DNA TGTGCCAGTAGAAGGGCCATTTATAGCAATCAGCCCCAGCATTTT. This sequence encodes CASRRAIYSNQPQHF.

This clonotype was counted ten times or more. The chain joins TRBV12-3 or TRBV12-4 to TRBJ2-7, with TRBD2 matching 12 bases. This CDR3 comprises 14 residues. J lost 3 bases, V lost 6 bases, and 3 bases had no gene match. CDR3 nucleotide sequence: TGTGCCAGCAGGTGGACTAGCGGGGACTACGAGCAGTACTTC. Translating it yields CASRWTSGDYEQYF.

This clonotype was counted ten times or more. The chain recombines TRBV6-5 with TRBJ2-2; no clear D gene. The CDR3 runs to 14 residues. Germline CDR1 MNHEY, CDR2 SVGAGI. The V and J ends lost 4 bases and 7 bases respectively, with 13 bases between them. CDR3 amino acids: CASSLLSGGGELFF. The CDR3 nucleotides are TGTGCCAGCAGTTTACTTAGTGGTGGCGGGGAGCTGTTTTTT.